One and the same sample provided the 10 T cell receptor beta chains below, sequenced in a study of vaccination and CD4 T cells after COVID-19. The treatment denotes: roughly 11-day PBMC culture with coronavirus spike peptide pools or control peptides (ViraFEST assay). Antigens of these TCRs are unknown. With the Oncomine TCR Beta short-read assay, DNA from cultured CD4+ T cells was sequenced. TCRdb ran MiXCR on the PCR reads and lists one entry per CDR3 protein. The data contain over 20,000 distinct CDR3 sequences, 50% to 75% of them singletons. Sequenced sample: CD4+ T cells from blood, cultured in vitro. The source of these receptors is a human donor who had recovered from COVID-19.

This clonotype was recorded only once. This chain joins TRBV6-5 and TRBJ2-2, with TRBD1 matching over 10 bases. V lost 4 bases and J lost 5; bases outside the gene matches: 13. This CDR3 spans 18 amino acids. CDR1 MNHEY and CDR2 SVGAGI come from the germline V gene. The CDR3 DNA follows: TGTGCCAGCAGTTTGGGGGTTGCCAGGACAGGGGGTACCGGGGAGCTGTTTTTT. Translation: CASSLGVARTGGTGELFF.

The V call is TRBV12-3 or TRBV12-4, the J call TRBJ2-5; D is ambiguous. V was shortened by 6 bases and J by 5 bases, with 10 bases between the two germline ends. The CDR3 length is 12 residues. CDR3 region: CASSNTVETQYF. The CDR3 coding sequence is TGTGCCAGCAGCAACACCGTGGAGACCCAGTACTTC.

This clonotype was observed a single time. The rearrangement uses TRBV25-1 and TRBJ1-1; D possibly corresponds to TRBD1 (5 bases). CDR3 length: 16 residues. With 4 bases removed from V and 2 bases from J, the gap between germline ends came to 17 bases. CDR1 MGHDK and CDR2 SYGVNS come from the germline V gene. The CDR3 coding sequence is TGTGCCAGCAGTGGCCATGCCAGGGTAGCAAACACTGAAGCTTTCTTT. It encodes CASSGHARVANTEAFF.

The gene calls are TRBV27 and TRBJ2-5; 11 bases align to TRBD1. Germline V gene sequence: CDR1 MNHEY, CDR2 SMNVEV (reference sequence). CDR3 length: 16 residues. The trim removed 6 bases at V and 1 base at J, leaving 7 bases unmatched. The CDR3 region is CASRTRDRGTQETQYF. CDR3 sequence (DNA): TGTGCCAGCAGAACAAGGGACAGGGGGACCCAAGAGACCCAGTACTTC.

The chain has TRBV10-1 and TRBJ2-1; D is ambiguous. The CDR3 sequence is 17 residues long. Germline-derived CDR1 and CDR2 are WNHNN and SYGVQD (reference sequence). Trimming took off 0 bases at V and 8 bases at J, with 20 bases between the two ends. Written as DNA, the CDR3 is TGCGCCAGCAGTGAGTCTCGAACGGCCAGGCGGCGCGATGAGCAGTTCTTC. It specifies CASSESRTARRRDEQFF.

The chain couples TRBV7-2 to TRBJ2-5; 9 nucleotides match TRBD1. The CDR3 sequence is 14 residues long. Germline values: CDR1 SGHTA, CDR2 FQGNSA. V lost 8 bases to trimming and J lost 4 bases; unmatched junction nucleotides: 8. Here the CDR3 DNA reads TGTGCCAGCGGTGACAGGGGGTTGGGAGAGACCCAGTACTTC. This translates into CASGDRGLGETQYF.

This chain connects TRBV23-1 to TRBJ1-2; D gene uncertain. TRBV23-1 has ORF status, its function being uncertain. V was clipped by 0 bases and J by 8 bases, with 13 bases between them. This CDR3 region has 14 residues. CDR3 in amino acids: CASSQSAKTDGYTF. The CDR3 DNA reads TGCGCCAGCAGTCAATCGGCTAAGACGGACGGCTACACCTTC.

This clonotype was detected only a few times. The V call is TRBV6-1, the J call TRBJ1-2, with D possibly TRBD1 on 5 matching bases. The CDR3 sequence is 12 residues long. Trimming shortened V by 9 bases and J by 6 bases, and 14 bases separated the two germline ends. From germline, CDR1 is MNHNS and CDR2 SASEGT. CDR3: CASANRLNGYTF. CDR3 bases: TGTGCCAGTGCAAACAGGCTAAATGGCTACACCTTC.

The chain uses TRBV24-1 and TRBJ2-3; 8 bases are shared with TRBD1. The CDR3 has 16 amino acids. Germline values: CDR1 KGHDR, CDR2 SFDVKD. V shed 5 bases and J 4 bases; nucleotides not matched to a gene: 10. CDR3 amino acids: CATSARRTGWADTQYF. For the CDR3, the DNA is TGTGCCACCAGTGCACGCCGGACAGGGTGGGCAGATACGCAGTATTTT.

This clonotype was seen only a few times. The chain uses TRBV15 and TRBJ2-5; D unresolved. This CDR3 contains 16 residues. V lost 0 bases and J 5 bases, leaving 16 bases between the germline ends. Germline V gene lookup returns CDR1 LNHNV and CDR2 YYDKDF (reference sequence). In DNA form, the CDR3 reads TGTGCCACCAGCAGAGATCTCGGTAGCTCCAGGGAGACCCAGTACTTC. It codes for CATSRDLGSSRETQYF.